The clone carrying this T cell receptor (beta chain) was picked up a small number of times. Its antigen is as yet unknown. This specimen comes from a study of blood T cells in healthy people across ages. Findings of the study overall: Higher diversity and more naive CD4+ cells were features of long-lived donors, compared to aged donors. Possibly confounding the expanded clonotype changes was the fact that donor CMV status was unknown.

A second PCR, run for about 6 to 11 cycles, used a sample-barcoded 5' primer plus a J-beta primer mix. TCRdb used MiXCR to reprocess the 5' RACE reads, holding one entry per CDR3 protein. Among fewer than 2,000,000 distinct CDR3 sequences listed, roughly 32% were seen once. V lost 8 bases and J 0 bases, leaving 14 bases between the germline ends. Germline V gives CDR1 DFQATT, CDR2 SNEGSKA (reference sequence). This CDR3 comprises 15 residues. Sequenced material: blood. The TCR sequence derives from a woman aged 25 to 39 in good health. The chain is built from TRBV20-1 and TRBJ1-6; D perhaps matches TRBD1 (6 bases). The CDR3, as DNA: TGCAGTACCCCGACAGGAAGCTCCTATAATTCACCCCTCCACTTT. Translating it yields CSTPTGSSYNSPLHF.